This T cell receptor beta chain was captured in a study of response to subunit inactivated influenza vaccine. Study-level findings and limits: Each seasonal influenza vaccination recruits few new T cells, the authors suggested.

About this clonotype itself: Its antigen is not identified.

Trimming took 3 bases from V and 9 from J, leaving 9 bases between them. CDR3 length: 12 residues. Germline-derived CDR1 and CDR2 are DFQATT and SNEGSKA (reference sequence). TCRdb re-derived calls from the RT-PCR reads in MiXCR, one entry per CDR3 protein. The table lists about 500,000 distinct CDR3 sequences, approximately 17% of them singletons, with less than 4% in the top ten. The chain uses TRBV20-1 and TRBJ1-6, with D uncertain. The source of this sequence is a man in his fifties or sixties who received an inactivated influenza vaccine. The sequencing here drew on CD4+ T cells sorted from PBMCs, taken around 25 months after vaccination. The CDR3, as DNA: TGCAGTGCTAGGGACCGGGGTTCACCCCTCCACTTT. Translation: CSARDRGSPLHF.